A single sample is the source of the 3 T cell receptor beta chains below, sequenced in a study of CD8+ T cells in alopecia areata. Treatment here: oral pan-JAK inhibitor, 5-10 mg twice daily. cDNA serving as the sequencing template came from extracted, reverse transcribed RNA. Clones were sequenced by immunoSEQ multiplex PCR, and TCRdb holds only the in-frame ones, with some missing. The table lists 90,000 to 150,000 clones, 53% of them singletons. The specimen comprised CD4+ T cells sorted from blood, sampled at week 4, from a patient treated with tofacitinib. The receptors come from a human donor with alopecia areata.

Written as DNA, the CDR3 is TGTGCCTGGAGTGTATCCGGGAGAGGTGGCTACACCTTC. Translating it yields CAWSVSGRGGYTF. This chain joins TRBV30 and TRBJ1-2, with D uncertain. The germline V gene has CDR1 GTSNPN and CDR2 SVGIG (reference sequence). V was trimmed by 0 bases and J by 7 bases, leaving 12 bases between them. There are 13 residues in the CDR3.

V is TRBV7-8 and J is TRBJ2-1; 8 bases fit TRBD2. The CDR3 consists of 14 residues. The germline CDR1 and CDR2 sequences are SGHVS and FQNEAQ. Unmatched junction bases numbered 9, after V lost 10 bases and J lost 4 bases. The CDR3 loop is CATHREGVYNEQFF. The CDR3 coding sequence is TGTGCCACTCATCGGGAGGGCGTTTACAATGAGCAGTTCTTC. The full variable domain, its missing parts supplied by reference TRBV7-8 and TRBJ2-1, is GAGVSQSPRYKVAKRGQDVALRCDPISGHVSLFWYQQALGQGPEFLTYFQNEAQLDKSGLPSDRFFAERPEGSVSTLKIQRTQQEDSAVYLCATHREGVYNEQFFGPGTRLTVL.

This clone was seen more than once but under ten times. The chain combines TRBV14 with TRBJ2-1; possibly TRBD2 for D (6 bases). The CDR3 spans 16 residues. The ends were cut back, 4 bases at V and 0 bases at J, with 13 bases in the middle. Per germline, CDR1 SGHDN and CDR2 FVKESK. CDR3 DNA: TGTGCCAGCAGCCGACAAGCGGGCTTCTCCTACAATGAGCAGTTCTTC. Translation gives CASSRQAGFSYNEQFF.